These 32 T cell receptor beta chains were sequenced from one sample in a study of T cell responses to AZD1222 COVID-19 vaccine. Assay used: immunoSEQ multiplex PCR; TCRdb lists only in-frame clones, some missing. The data contain 110,000 or so clones, 88% of them singletons. The specimen was peripheral blood, collected 28 days after the second AZD1222 dose. These receptor sequences come from an adult who received the AZD1222 COVID-19 vaccine.

Notes on this clone: Other DNA sequences in this sample translate to the same CDR3. This chain connects TRBV11-2 to TRBJ2-7, with TRBD2 as a possible D gene (6 bases). The germline V gene encodes CDR1 SGHAT and CDR2 FQNNGV. CDR3 length: 13 amino acids. V was clipped by 5 bases and J by 4 bases, with 12 bases between them. CDR3 sequence: CASSPGLKYEQYF. CDR3 in DNA: TGTGCCAGCAGCCCGGGACTGAAATACGAGCAGTACTTC.

The rearrangement uses TRBV12-3 or TRBV12-4 and TRBJ1-2, with no clear D. V shed 5 bases and J shed 7 bases, with 14 bases lying between them. The CDR3 runs to 13 residues. CDR3 coding DNA: TGTGCCAGCAGTGGAGGTCGGGTGAGTGGCTACACCTTC. Protein: CASSGGRVSGYTF.

The chain couples TRBV9 to TRBJ1-1; 7 bases are a match to TRBD1. CDR3 length: 13 residues. CDR1 is SGDLS and CDR2 is YYNGEE in the germline V gene. With V trimmed by 4 bases and J by 5 bases, 5 bases remained unmatched. The CDR3 loop is CASSPQGETEAFF. The DNA of the CDR3 is TGTGCCAGCAGCCCGCAGGGGGAGACTGAAGCTTTCTTT. Drawing the rest from reference TRBV9 and TRBJ1-1, the complete variable domain is DSGVTQTPKHLITATGQRVTLRCSPRSGDLSVYWYQQSLDQGLQFLIQYYNGEERAKGNILERFSAQQFPDLHSELNLSSLELGDSALYFCASSPQGETEAFFGQGTRLTVV.

The chain joins TRBV4-3 to TRBJ1-2; TRBD1 agrees at 7 bases. The ends lost 0 bases at V and 3 bases at J; junction bases unmatched: 4. Germline-derived CDR1 and CDR2 are LGHNA and YSLEER. This CDR3 is 15 amino acids long. DNA for the CDR3: TGCGCCAGCAGCCAAGATCCGGGACAGTACTATGGCTACACCTTC. It translates to CASSQDPGQYYGYTF.

Points on this clone: The same CDR3 can be traced to other DNA sequences in this sample. The chain has TRBV12-3 or TRBV12-4 and TRBJ2-5; D uncertain. The CDR3 extends over 11 amino acids. V lost 3 bases and J 4 bases, leaving 3 bases between the germline ends. The CDR3 loop reads CASSFTETQYF. CDR3 sequence (DNA): TGTGCCAGCAGTTTCACAGAGACCCAGTACTTC.

This chain connects TRBV6-1 to TRBJ1-6, with D unclear. This CDR3 contains 14 residues. Per germline, CDR1 MNHNS and CDR2 SASEGT. The V gene lost 2 bases and the J gene lost 13 bases, with 15 bases spanning the gap. DNA of the CDR3: TGTGCCAGCAGTGAAATCCCAGAGCCGCCCCCCCTCCACTTT. Protein: CASSEIPEPPPLHF.

Turning to this clone: Other DNA sequences from this sample encode an identical CDR3 as well. J is TRBJ2-7 and V is TRBV5-5; the D is unclear. The CDR3 runs 13 residues. Germline loops: CDR1 SGHKS, CDR2 YYEKEE (reference sequence). Trimming left V 0 bases short and J 5 bases short, with 9 bases between. The CDR3 spells CASSLGSEDEQYF. Written as DNA, the CDR3 is TGTGCCAGCAGCTTGGGATCTGAGGACGAGCAGTACTTC.

V is TRBV10-3 and J is TRBJ1-1; TRBD1 might be the D (5 bases). The CDR3 sequence is 13 residues long. Trimming took off 10 bases at V and 0 bases at J, with 12 bases between the two ends. Germline V gives CDR1 ENHRY, CDR2 SYGVKD. CDR3 DNA: TGTGCCACCGTTTGGGACCTGAACACTGAAGCTTTCTTT. Protein product: CATVWDLNTEAFF.

J is TRBJ1-5 and V is TRBV6-5; 7 positions match TRBD1. The CDR3 is 15 residues long. CDR1 is MNHEY, CDR2 SVGAGI, per germline. Losses at the gene ends were 6 bases for V and 5 bases for J; bases not matched to a gene: 10. DNA for the CDR3: TGTGCCAGCAGCTACACAGGGGTAGGATATCAGCCCCAGCATTTT. Protein: CASSYTGVGYQPQHF.

This clone appeared once. CDR3 in DNA: TGTGCCAGCAGCCCAGGGACCGCTAATGAAAAACTGTTTTTT. As protein: CASSPGTANEKLFF. The rearrangement uses TRBV9 and TRBJ1-4; tentatively, D is TRBD1 (5 bases). The germline V gene encodes CDR1 SGDLS and CDR2 YYNGEE. Deletions cut 4 bases from V and 3 bases from J, with 10 bases between. The length of the CDR3 is 14 residues.

V usage is TRBV27 and J usage is TRBJ2-5; either TRBD1 or TRBD2 may supply D (6 bases each). Germline V gene sequence: CDR1 MNHEY, CDR2 SMNVEV (reference sequence). This CDR3 has 14 residues. Trimming took off 4 bases at V and 5 bases at J, with 14 bases between the two ends. The CDR3 spells CASSSNREVETQYF. The CDR3 DNA is TGTGCCAGCAGTTCGAACAGGGAGGTGGAGACCCAGTACTTC.

The sample holds one count of this clone. V and J are TRBV5-5 and TRBJ2-7; the D gene is possibly TRBD1 (5 bases). Germline assignment: CDR1 SGHKS and CDR2 YYEKEE (reference sequence). V lost 7 bases and J lost 0, with 20 bases in between. CDR3 length equals 16 residues. The CDR3 region is CASVSRTTTLSYEQYF. CDR3 sequence (DNA): TGTGCCAGCGTTTCTCGGACAACGACCCTCTCCTACGAGCAGTACTTC.

This clone was recorded only once. This chain connects TRBV28 to TRBJ2-5; TRBD2 agrees at 7 bases. Losses at the gene ends were 8 bases for V and 4 bases for J; bases not matched to a gene: 13. The CDR3 is 15 amino acids. Germline V gives CDR1 MDHEN, CDR2 SYDVKM. In nucleotides, the CDR3 is TGTGCCAGCCATACCCCGGGACTAATCCCAGAGACCCAGTACTTC. Its protein is CASHTPGLIPETQYF.

The gene calls are TRBV7-2 and TRBJ1-1; possible D gene TRBD1, 5 bases. Trimming stripped 3 bases from V and 3 bases from J, with 8 bases between. The CDR3 length is 13 residues. CDR1 and CDR2 (germline): SGHTA, FQGNSA. This chain's CDR3 is CASSLTAYTEAFF. For the CDR3, the DNA is TGTGCCAGCAGCTTGACAGCGTACACTGAAGCTTTCTTT.

The J gene is TRBJ1-1, the V gene TRBV19, with D perhaps TRBD1 (5 bases). V dropped 5 bases and J dropped 4 bases, with 17 bases sitting between them. The CDR3 consists of 15 residues. From germline, CDR1 is LNHDA and CDR2 SQIVND (reference sequence). The CDR3 sequence: CASSDQGGRGTEAFF. DNA for the CDR3: TGTGCCAGTAGTGATCAGGGTGGTAGAGGCACTGAAGCTTTCTTT.

The chain has TRBV6-1 and TRBJ2-4; D ambiguous. Germline V gene lookup returns CDR1 MNHNS and CDR2 SASEGT. The CDR3 totals 15 residues. Between the trimmed V and J ends, which lost 2 bases and 6 bases, there was a span of 14 bases. CDR3 nucleotides: TGTGCCAGCAGTGAAAGTTCGGCAGGCAGAAACATTCAGTACTTC. Translating gives CASSESSAGRNIQYF.

J is TRBJ2-3 and V is TRBV7-3; D perhaps matches TRBD2 (6 bases). In germline, CDR1 is SGHTA, CDR2 FQGTGA. Deletions cut 5 bases from V and 4 bases from J, with 13 bases between. The CDR3 spans 14 residues. CDR3 loop: CASSPAGWSDTQYF. The CDR3 coding sequence is TGTGCCAGCAGCCCAGCGGGTTGGTCAGATACGCAGTATTTT.

The chain recombines TRBV6-5 with TRBJ2-7; 8 nucleotides line up with TRBD1. V lost 5 bases to trimming and J lost 7 bases; unmatched junction nucleotides: 10. The germline V gene has CDR1 MNHEY and CDR2 SVGAGI. The CDR3 loop spans 14 amino acids. The CDR3 here is CASSPGTGGMEQYF. CDR3 DNA sequence: TGTGCCAGCAGTCCCGGGACAGGTGGGATGGAGCAGTACTTC.

This clone was seen more than once but under ten times. The chain links TRBV28 to TRBJ1-1; 7 positions match TRBD1. The CDR3 has 14 amino acids. Trimming at V came to 3 bases and at J to 1 base, leaving 2 bases not matched to a gene. CDR1 and CDR2 (germline): MDHEN, SYDVKM. CDR3 residues: CASSFRTGNTEAFF. The CDR3 nucleotides are TGTGCCAGCAGTTTCAGGACAGGGAACACTGAAGCTTTCTTT.

V usage is TRBV11-2 and J usage is TRBJ2-1; D gene ambiguous. The CDR3 is made up of 16 amino acids. Germline CDR1 and CDR2: SGHAT and FQNNGV. Trimming cost V 5 bases and J 0 bases, with 14 bases left between them. The CDR3 DNA follows: TGTGCCAGCAGCAACAGACCTCCGAGCTCCTACAATGAGCAGTTCTTC. This codes for CASSNRPPSSYNEQFF.

The chain combines TRBV7-9 with TRBJ1-4; 7 nucleotides line up with TRBD1. The CDR3 is 15 amino acids. Trimming cost V 7 bases and J 3 bases; bases outside gene matches: 8. Germline CDR1 reads SEHNR; CDR2 reads FQNEAQ (reference sequence). The DNA of the CDR3 is TGTGCCAGCATATCGAGGGGGCAGGCTAATGAAAAACTGTTTTTT. Translating gives CASISRGQANEKLFF.

The V call is TRBV7-7, the J call TRBJ2-7; 7 bases are a match to TRBD1. Germline trimming cut 1 base from V and 6 bases from J; bases unmatched to any gene: 15. The length of the CDR3 is 17 residues. In germline, CDR1 is SSHAT, CDR2 FNYEAQ (reference sequence). This CDR3 reads CASSLESKGARRGEQYF. The CDR3 DNA follows: TGTGCCAGCAGCTTAGAGTCAAAGGGGGCTAGGCGAGGCGAGCAGTACTTC.

The J gene is TRBJ1-5, the V gene TRBV6-1, with a weak D call TRBD1 (5 bases). This CDR3 has 12 amino acids. The ends were cut back, 6 bases at V and 6 bases at J, with 9 bases in the middle. CDR1 is MNHNS and CDR2 is SASEGT in the germline V gene. CDR3 protein: CASRTVSQPQHF. As DNA, the CDR3 is TGTGCCAGCAGGACAGTAAGTCAGCCCCAGCATTTT.

The V and J genes are TRBV6-5 and TRBJ1-2; D gene ambiguous. From germline, CDR1 is MNHEY and CDR2 SVGAGI. V lost 5 bases and J 4 bases, leaving 8 bases between the germline ends. The CDR3 consists of 12 residues. CDR3 coding DNA: TGTGCCAGCAGTAGCGACACCTATGGCTACACCTTC. Translated, it gives CASSSDTYGYTF.

In this sample, this clone turned up a few times. The CDR3 spells CASSQGQGTGELFF. CDR3 DNA: TGCGCCAGCAGCCAAGGACAGGGCACCGGGGAGCTGTTTTTT. The V and J genes are TRBV4-3 and TRBJ2-2, with 7 bases matching TRBD1. Germline trimming cut 1 base from V and 4 bases from J; bases unmatched to any gene: 0. Germline-derived CDR1 and CDR2 are LGHNA and YSLEER. The CDR3 runs 14 residues.

The chain links TRBV28 to TRBJ1-3; weak D call: TRBD1 (5 bases). This CDR3 region has 14 residues. V gave up 5 bases and J gave up 4 bases, with 12 bases separating them. Germline CDR1 reads MDHEN; CDR2 reads SYDVKM. The DNA for the CDR3 is TGTGCCAGCAGTCCCGGGGGAATCGGAAACACCATATATTTT. Translating gives CASSPGGIGNTIYF.

This chain joins TRBV7-9 and TRBJ1-1; D uncertain. Trimming pared 1 base from V and 1 base from J, leaving 7 bases between. Germline V lookup: CDR1 SEHNR, CDR2 FQNEAQ (reference sequence). The CDR3 sequence is 14 residues long. The CDR3 DNA reads TGTGCCAGCAGCTTAGGGTCGGGGAACACTGAAGCTTTCTTT. Its protein is CASSLGSGNTEAFF.

This clone appeared a single time. The chain recombines TRBV18 with TRBJ2-3; 13 bases map to TRBD2. The CDR3 has 17 amino acids. Germline values: CDR1 KGHSH, CDR2 LQKENI. The V segment lost 0 bases and the J segment 1 base; nucleotides outside the gene matches: 1. The CDR3 loop is CASSPPGLAGGTDTQYF. DNA of the CDR3: TGTGCCAGCTCACCACCCGGACTAGCGGGGGGCACAGATACGCAGTATTTT.

This chain joins TRBV5-4 and TRBJ2-3, with TRBD2 matching over 9 bases. J gave up 4 bases and V 4 bases, and 10 bases lay outside the gene matches. The CDR3 length is 16 residues. CDR1 and CDR2 from the germline V gene are SGHNT and YYREEE (reference sequence). The CDR3 nucleotides are TGTGCCAGCAGCCCCGGAGGAGCGGGGGGTGCAGATACGCAGTATTTT. It encodes CASSPGGAGGADTQYF.

J is TRBJ1-6 and V is TRBV24-1; 7 bases align to TRBD1. V lost 2 bases to trimming and J lost 7 bases; unmatched junction nucleotides: 10. CDR3 length equals 17 residues. Germline V CDR1 and CDR2: KGHDR, SFDVKD. Written as DNA, the CDR3 is TGTGCCACCAGTGATTCTCCTCGGGGACAGTCGAATTCACCCCTCCACTTT. As protein: CATSDSPRGQSNSPLHF.

The chain has TRBV9 and TRBJ1-2; D remains ambiguous. Per the germline V gene, CDR1 is SGDLS and CDR2 is YYNGEE. V shed 1 base and J shed 7 bases, with 14 bases lying between them. The CDR3 consists of 14 residues. CDR3 amino acids: CASSVRDTEGGYTF. The CDR3 nucleotides read TGTGCCAGCAGCGTACGCGACACGGAGGGTGGCTACACCTTC.

The rearrangement links TRBV4-2 to TRBJ1-1; the match to TRBD1 covers 9 bases. The germline V gene has CDR1 LGHNA and CDR2 YNFKEQ. The ends lost 0 bases at V and 1 base at J; junction bases unmatched: 9. This CDR3 is 18 amino acids long. The CDR3 spells CASSQDGGTGLGNTEAFF. In DNA form, the CDR3 reads TGTGCCAGCAGCCAAGATGGGGGGACAGGGCTAGGGAACACTGAAGCTTTCTTT.